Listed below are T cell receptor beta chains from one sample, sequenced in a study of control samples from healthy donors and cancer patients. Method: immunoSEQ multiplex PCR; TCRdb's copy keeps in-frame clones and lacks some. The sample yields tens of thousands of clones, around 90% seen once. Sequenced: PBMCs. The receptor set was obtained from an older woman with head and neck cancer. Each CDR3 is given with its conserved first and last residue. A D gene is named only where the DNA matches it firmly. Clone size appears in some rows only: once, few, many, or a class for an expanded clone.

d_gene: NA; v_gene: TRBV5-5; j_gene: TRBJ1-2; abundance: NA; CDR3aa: CASSYETGRPGYTF; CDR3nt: TGTGCCAGCAGCTACGAGACAGGCCGCCCCGGCTACACCTTC
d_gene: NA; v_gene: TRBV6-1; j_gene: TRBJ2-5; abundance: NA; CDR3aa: CASSEGGAGGETQYF; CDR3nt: TGTGCCAGCAGTGAAGGGGGCGCTGGGGGAGAGACCCAGTACTTC
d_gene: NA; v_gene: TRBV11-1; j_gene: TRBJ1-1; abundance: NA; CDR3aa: CASSPARGTEAFF; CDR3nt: TGTGCCAGCAGCCCGGCCCGAGGCACTGAAGCTTTCTTT
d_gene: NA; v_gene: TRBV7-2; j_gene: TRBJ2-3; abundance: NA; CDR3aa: CASSGQTKADTQYF; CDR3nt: TGTGCCAGCAGCGGACAAACGAAGGCAGATACGCAGTATTTT
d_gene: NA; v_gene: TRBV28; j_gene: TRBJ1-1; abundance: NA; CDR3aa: CASQLNTEAFF; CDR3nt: TGTGCCAGCCAGTTGAACACTGAAGCTTTCTTT
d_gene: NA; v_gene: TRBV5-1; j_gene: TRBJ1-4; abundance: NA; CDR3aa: CASSLGANEKLFF; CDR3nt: TGCGCCAGCAGCTTGGGAGCTAATGAAAAACTGTTTTTT
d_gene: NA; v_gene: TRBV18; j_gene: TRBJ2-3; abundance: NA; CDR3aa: CASLRLGEGTDTQYF; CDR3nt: TGTGCCAGCCTTCGACTAGGAGAGGGCACAGATACGCAGTATTTT
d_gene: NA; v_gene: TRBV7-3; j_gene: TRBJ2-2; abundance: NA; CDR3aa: CASSLSRGSGSTGELFF; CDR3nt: TGTGCCAGCAGCTTAAGTCGCGGGTCGGGAAGTACCGGGGAGCTGTTTTTT
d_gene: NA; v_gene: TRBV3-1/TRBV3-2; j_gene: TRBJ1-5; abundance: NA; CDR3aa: CASSQGGDGRSQHF; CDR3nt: TGTGCCAGCAGCCAAGGAGGGGACGGTCGGTCCCAGCATTTT
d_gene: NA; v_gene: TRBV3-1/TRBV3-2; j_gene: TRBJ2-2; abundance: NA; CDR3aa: CASSQEKGTNTGELFF; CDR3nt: TGTGCCAGCAGCCAAGAGAAGGGTACCAACACCGGGGAGCTGTTTTTT
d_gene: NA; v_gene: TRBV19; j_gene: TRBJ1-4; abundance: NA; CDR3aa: CASRVSIAPRGNQIEKLFF; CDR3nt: TGTGCCAGTAGGGTATCAATCGCTCCTCGAGGGAACCAAATCGAAAAACTGTTTTTT
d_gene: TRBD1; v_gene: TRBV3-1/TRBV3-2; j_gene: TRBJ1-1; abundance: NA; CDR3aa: CASRGTGDVGTEAFF; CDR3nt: TGTGCCAGCAGAGGGACAGGGGACGTTGGGACTGAAGCTTTCTTT
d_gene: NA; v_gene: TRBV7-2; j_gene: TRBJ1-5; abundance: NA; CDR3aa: CASSLVGIPSNQPQHF; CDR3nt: TGTGCCAGCAGCTTAGTCGGGATCCCTAGCAATCAGCCCCAGCATTTT
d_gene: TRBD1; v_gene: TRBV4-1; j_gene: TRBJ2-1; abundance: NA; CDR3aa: CASSQDRGLYNEQFF; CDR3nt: TGCGCCAGCAGCCAAGACAGGGGGTTATACAATGAGCAGTTCTTC
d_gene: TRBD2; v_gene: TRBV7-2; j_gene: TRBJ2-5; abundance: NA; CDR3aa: CASSPFRGRSRQETQYF; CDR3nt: TGTGCCAGCAGCCCTTTCCGCGGGAGATCAAGGCAAGAGACCCAGTACTTC
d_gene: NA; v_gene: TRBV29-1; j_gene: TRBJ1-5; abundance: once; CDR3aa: CSAIGDSNQPQHF; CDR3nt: TGCAGCGCCATAGGGGATAGCAATCAGCCCCAGCATTTT
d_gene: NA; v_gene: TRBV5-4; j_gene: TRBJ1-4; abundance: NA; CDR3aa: CASSSGFNEKLFF; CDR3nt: TGTGCCAGCAGCTCCGGATTTAATGAAAAACTGTTTTTT
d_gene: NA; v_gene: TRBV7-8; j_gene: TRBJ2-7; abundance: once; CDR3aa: CASSLAEGPYEQYF; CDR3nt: TGTGCCAGCAGCTTAGCGGAGGGTCCCTACGAGCAGTACTTC
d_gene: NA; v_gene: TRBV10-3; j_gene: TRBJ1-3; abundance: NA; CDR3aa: CAISEQGSSGNTIYF; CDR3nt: TGTGCCATCAGTGAGCAAGGAAGCTCTGGAAACACCATATATTTT
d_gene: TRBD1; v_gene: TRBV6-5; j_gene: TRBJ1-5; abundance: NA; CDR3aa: CASSVKGTDNQPQHF; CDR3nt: TGTGCCAGCAGCGTTAAAGGGACAGATAATCAGCCCCAGCATTTT
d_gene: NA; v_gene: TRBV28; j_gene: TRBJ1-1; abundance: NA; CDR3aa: CASNLLVRTNTEAFF; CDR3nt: TGTGCCAGCAACTTGCTGGTCCGAACGAACACTGAAGCTTTCTTT
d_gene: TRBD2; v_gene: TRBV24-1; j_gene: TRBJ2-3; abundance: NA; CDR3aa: CATSDSGGRTDTQYF; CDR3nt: TGTGCCACCAGTGATTCAGGCGGGAGGACAGATACGCAGTATTTT
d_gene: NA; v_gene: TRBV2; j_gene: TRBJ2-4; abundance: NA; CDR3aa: CASRTGVIVRIQYF; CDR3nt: TGTGCCAGCAGGACGGGAGTTATCGTGCGCATTCAGTACTTC
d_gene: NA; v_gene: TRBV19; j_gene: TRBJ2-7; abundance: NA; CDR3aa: CASSGIPSSYEQYF; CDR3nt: TGTGCCAGTAGTGGGATCCCTAGCTCCTACGAGCAGTACTTC
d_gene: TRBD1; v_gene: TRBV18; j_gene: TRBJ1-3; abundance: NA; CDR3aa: CASSREQGAGYTIYF; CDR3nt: TGTGCCAGCTCACGGGAACAGGGGGCAGGATACACCATATATTTT
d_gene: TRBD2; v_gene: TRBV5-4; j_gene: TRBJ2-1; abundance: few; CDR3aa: CASSSSPLTSGISSEQFF; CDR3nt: TGTGCCAGCAGCTCCTCACCCCTCACTAGCGGGATAAGTAGTGAGCAGTTCTTC
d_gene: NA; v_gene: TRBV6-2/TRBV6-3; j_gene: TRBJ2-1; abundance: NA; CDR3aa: CASSRRDNEQFF; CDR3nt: TGTGCCAGCAGCCGTAGAGACAATGAGCAGTTCTTC
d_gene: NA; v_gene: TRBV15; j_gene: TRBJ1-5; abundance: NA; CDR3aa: CATSRESQGNQPQHF; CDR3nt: TGTGCCACCAGCAGAGAGTCGCAGGGCAATCAGCCCCAGCATTTT
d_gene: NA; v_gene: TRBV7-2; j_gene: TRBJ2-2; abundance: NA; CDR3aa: CASRPIGGGRELFF; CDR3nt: TGTGCCAGCAGGCCCATAGGGGGAGGGCGGGAGCTGTTTTTT
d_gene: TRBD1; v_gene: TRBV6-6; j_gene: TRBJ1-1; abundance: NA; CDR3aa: CASSHLQGKNTEAFF; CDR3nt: TGTGCCAGCAGTCACCTACAGGGGAAGAACACTGAAGCTTTCTTT
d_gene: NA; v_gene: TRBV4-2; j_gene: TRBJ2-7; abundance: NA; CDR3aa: CASSRKWVRGRAYEQYF; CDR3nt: TGTGCCAGCAGCCGCAAGTGGGTGCGGGGACGAGCCTACGAGCAGTACTTC
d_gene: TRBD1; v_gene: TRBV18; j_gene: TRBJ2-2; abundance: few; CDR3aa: CASSPLGTGTKNTGELFF; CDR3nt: TGTGCCAGCTCACCCCTCGGGACAGGGACTAAGAACACCGGGGAGCTGTTTTTT
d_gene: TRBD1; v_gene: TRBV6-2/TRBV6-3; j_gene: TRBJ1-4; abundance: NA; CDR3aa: CASSRQGSEKLFF; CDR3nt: TGTGCCAGCAGTAGACAGGGGTCTGAAAAACTGTTTTTT
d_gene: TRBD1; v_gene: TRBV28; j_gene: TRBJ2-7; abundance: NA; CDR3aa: CASSSTGDITYEQYF; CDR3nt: TGTGCCAGCAGTTCGACAGGGGACATTACCTACGAGCAGTACTTC
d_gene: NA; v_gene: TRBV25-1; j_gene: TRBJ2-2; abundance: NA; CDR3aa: CASSDPRTPNTGELFF; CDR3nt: TGTGCCAGCAGTGACCCTAGGACTCCTAACACCGGGGAGCTGTTTTTT
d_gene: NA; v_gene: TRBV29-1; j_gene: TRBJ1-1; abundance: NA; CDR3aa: CSVEFGQVAFF; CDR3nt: TGCAGCGTTGAGTTTGGGCAGGTGGCTTTCTTT
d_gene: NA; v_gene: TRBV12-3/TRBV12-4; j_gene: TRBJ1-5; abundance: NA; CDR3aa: CASRLQGARPQHF; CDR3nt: TGTGCCAGCAGGTTACAGGGAGCTCGGCCCCAGCATTTT
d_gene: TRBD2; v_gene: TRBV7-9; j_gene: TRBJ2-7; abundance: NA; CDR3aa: CASRLIRASGGYEQYF; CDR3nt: TGTGCCAGCAGACTCATCCGGGCTAGCGGGGGATACGAGCAGTACTTC
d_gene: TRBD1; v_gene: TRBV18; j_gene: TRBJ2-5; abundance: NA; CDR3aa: CASSPRPTGGAGETQYF; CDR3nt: TGTGCCAGCTCACCTCGTCCGACAGGGGGCGCCGGGGAGACCCAGTACTTC
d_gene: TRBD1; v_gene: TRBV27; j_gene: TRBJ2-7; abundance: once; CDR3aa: CATTSLQGVGEQYF; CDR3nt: TGTGCCACCACTAGCCTACAGGGGGTAGGCGAGCAGTACTTC
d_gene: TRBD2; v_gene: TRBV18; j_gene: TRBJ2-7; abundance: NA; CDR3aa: CASSPLAGTYEQYF; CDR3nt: TGTGCCAGCTCACCACTAGCGGGGACCTACGAGCAGTACTTC
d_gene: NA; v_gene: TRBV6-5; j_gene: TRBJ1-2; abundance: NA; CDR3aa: CASSYLSPIGYTF; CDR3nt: TGTGCCAGCAGTTACCTTTCTCCCATCGGCTACACCTTC
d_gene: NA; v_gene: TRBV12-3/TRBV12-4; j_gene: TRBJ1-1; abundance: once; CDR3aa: CASSLLQTTEAFF; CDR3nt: TGTGCCAGCAGTTTGCTACAGACAACTGAAGCTTTCTTT
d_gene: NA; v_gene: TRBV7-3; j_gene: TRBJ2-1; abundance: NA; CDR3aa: CASSPKLGTYNEQFF; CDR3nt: TGTGCCAGCAGCCCAAAGCTCGGGACCTACAATGAGCAGTTCTTC
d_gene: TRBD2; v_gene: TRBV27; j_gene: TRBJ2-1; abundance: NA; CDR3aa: CASSTRGRGSYNEQFF; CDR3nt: TGTGCCAGCAGCACAAGAGGGCGGGGGTCCTACAATGAGCAGTTCTTC
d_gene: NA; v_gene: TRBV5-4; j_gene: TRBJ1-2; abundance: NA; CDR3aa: CASSYLDRNYGYTF; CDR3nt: TGTGCCAGCAGCTATCTGGACAGAAACTATGGCTACACCTTC
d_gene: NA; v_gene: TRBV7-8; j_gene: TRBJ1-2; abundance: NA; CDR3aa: CASSLASGTDYGYTF; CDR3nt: TGTGCCAGCAGCTTAGCTTCGGGGACCGACTATGGCTACACCTTC
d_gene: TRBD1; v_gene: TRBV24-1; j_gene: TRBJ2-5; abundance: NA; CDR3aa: CATSDFRTGSEETQYF; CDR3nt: TGTGCCACCAGTGATTTTAGGACAGGGAGTGAGGAGACCCAGTACTTC
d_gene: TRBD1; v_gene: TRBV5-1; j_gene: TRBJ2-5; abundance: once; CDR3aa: CASSPRQGRETQYF; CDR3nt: TGCGCCAGCAGCCCGAGACAGGGGAGGGAGACCCAGTACTTC
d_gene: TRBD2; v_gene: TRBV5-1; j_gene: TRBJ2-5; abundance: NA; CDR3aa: CASRRALGTSGRELQETQYF; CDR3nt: TGCGCCAGCAGACGGGCTTTGGGGACTAGCGGGAGGGAACTCCAAGAGACCCAGTACTTC
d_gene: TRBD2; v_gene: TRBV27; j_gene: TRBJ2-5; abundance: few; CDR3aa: CASSPPRLAGSPETQYF; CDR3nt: TGTGCCAGCAGCCCTCCCAGACTAGCGGGAAGCCCAGAGACCCAGTACTTC
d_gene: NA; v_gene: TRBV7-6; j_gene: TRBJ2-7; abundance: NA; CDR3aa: CASSLVGGLGTSYEQYF; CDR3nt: TGTGCCAGCAGCTTAGTGGGCGGGCTGGGGACCTCCTACGAGCAGTACTTC
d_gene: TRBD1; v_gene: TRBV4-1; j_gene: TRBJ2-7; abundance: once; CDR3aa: CASSLGTGASYEQYF; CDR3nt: TGCGCCAGCAGCCTCGGGACAGGGGCATCCTACGAGCAGTACTTC
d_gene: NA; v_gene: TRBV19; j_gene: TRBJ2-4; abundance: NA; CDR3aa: CASSSNSAENIQYF; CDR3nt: TGTGCCAGTAGTAGTAATAGCGCGGAAAACATTCAGTACTTC
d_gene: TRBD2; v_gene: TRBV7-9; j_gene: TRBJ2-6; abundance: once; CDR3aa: CASSLAGAGGEAGANVLTF; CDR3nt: TGTGCCAGCAGCTTAGCAGGAGCGGGGGGGGAGGCTGGGGCCAACGTCCTGACTTTC
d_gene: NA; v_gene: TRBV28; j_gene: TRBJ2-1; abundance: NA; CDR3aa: CASRGGGGSPPGFF; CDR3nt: TGTGCCAGCAGGGGGGGTGGCGGGTCCCCCCCTGGGTTCTTC
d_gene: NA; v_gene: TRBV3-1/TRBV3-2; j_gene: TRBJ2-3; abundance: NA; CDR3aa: CASSQPGVGTDTQYF; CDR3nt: TGTGCCAGCAGCCAACCGGGTGTTGGGACAGATACGCAGTATTTT
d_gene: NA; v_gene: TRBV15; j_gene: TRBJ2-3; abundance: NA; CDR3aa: CATSRDMDGTDTQYF; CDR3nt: TGTGCCACCAGCAGAGATATGGACGGCACAGATACGCAGTATTTT